The 27 T cell receptor beta chains listed next were all sequenced from one sample in a study of blood T cell repertoires in COVID-19 (dated by TCRdb to the early 2020s). The library was prepared using the immunoSEQ multiplex PCR assay. TCRdb took over this immuneACCESS table, retaining in-frame rearrangements with V and J assigned. Such tables are incomplete; in checked studies, under half of the missing clones stem from an unresolved V gene, and the remainder is unexplained. The sample table shows around 290,000 clones, and more than 80% are seen once. The top ten constitute 0.95% to 1.3% of the sample. What was sequenced was PBMCs or T cells enriched from blood (not recorded which). These receptors all come from a woman in her thirties who had recovered from COVID-19.

The V call is TRBV6-5, the J call TRBJ1-2; 11 bases fit TRBD1. The V segment lost 4 bases and the J segment 9 bases; nucleotides outside the gene matches: 10. Germline-derived CDR1 and CDR2 are MNHEY and SVGAGI. CDR3 length: 15 residues. This CDR3 reads CASSSMTGTGGSYTF. The DNA of the CDR3 is TGTGCCAGCAGTTCAATGACCGGGACAGGGGGAAGCTACACCTTC.

A word on this clone: This sample includes further DNA sequences coding for the same CDR3. The chain joins TRBV2 to TRBJ1-6, with TRBD1 matching 10 bases. This CDR3 region has 14 residues. V lost 3 bases, J lost 10 bases, and 3 bases stayed unmatched. The V gene's germline CDR1 is SNHLY and CDR2 FYNNEI. The CDR3 loop reads CASSEGQGISPLHF. The CDR3 DNA is TGTGCCAGCAGTGAGGGACAGGGGATATCACCCCTCCACTTT.

V is TRBV27 and J is TRBJ2-1, with 8 bases fitting TRBD1. V lost 3 bases and J lost 5; bases outside the gene matches: 6. The CDR3 spans 15 residues. Germline V gene sequence: CDR1 MNHEY, CDR2 SMNVEV (reference sequence). The CDR3 sequence is CASSFRQGADNEQFF. For the CDR3, the DNA is TGTGCCAGCAGTTTTCGCCAGGGGGCAGACAATGAGCAGTTCTTC.

The chain couples TRBV6-5 to TRBJ1-1; TRBD1 matches 7 bases. J gave up 3 bases and V 5 bases, and 9 bases lay outside the gene matches. The CDR3 is made up of 15 amino acids. The germline gives CDR1 MNHEY, CDR2 SVGAGI. Here the CDR3 reads CASSTPRQGYTEAFF. CDR3 DNA sequence: TGTGCCAGCAGTACCCCTCGACAGGGTTACACTGAAGCTTTCTTT.

The chain is built from TRBV6-2 or TRBV6-3 and TRBJ2-1, with 7 bases fitting TRBD1. The CDR3 has 16 residues. Germline trimming cut 5 bases from V and 0 bases from J; bases unmatched to any gene: 7. The germline V gene encodes CDR1 MNHEY and CDR2 SVGEGT. CDR3 nucleotides: TGTGCCAGCAGTCAAGAGGGGGCTAGCTCCTACAATGAGCAGTTCTTC. Its translation is CASSQEGASSYNEQFF.

The chain is built from TRBV19 and TRBJ2-5, with TRBD2 matching over 11 bases. Germline V gene sequence: CDR1 LNHDA, CDR2 SQIVND (reference sequence). This CDR3 comprises 16 residues. V was clipped by 5 bases and J by 1 base; unmatched bases: 6. CDR3 coding DNA: TGTGCCAGTAGTCCCAGAACTAGCGGGAGCCAAGAGACCCAGTACTTC. Translating it yields CASSPRTSGSQETQYF.

CDR3 amino acids: CASSLPGRKLFF. The DNA of the CDR3 is TGTGCCAGTAGTCTTCCAGGGAGGAAACTGTTTTTT. V and J are TRBV19 and TRBJ1-4, with TRBD1 as a possible D gene (5 bases). V was clipped by 5 bases and J by 11 bases, with 12 bases between them. The CDR3 runs 12 residues. Looked up from germline, CDR1 is LNHDA and CDR2 is SQIVND (reference sequence).

This rearrangement joins TRBV5-4 to TRBJ2-3; no clear D gene. Germline CDR1 is SGHNT and CDR2 is YYREEE (reference sequence). There are 14 residues in the CDR3. Trimming removed 5 bases from V and 1 base from J, with 11 bases in between. In DNA, the CDR3 is TGTGCCAGCAGTACTGGTCAGGGCACAGATACGCAGTATTTT. It specifies CASSTGQGTDTQYF.

V gene TRBV1 combines with J gene TRBJ1-2; the DNA was not used to check the table's D call, TRBD1. TRBV1 is assigned pseudogene status. CDR3 length: 17 amino acids. The CDR3 loop reads CTSSPSTDRPGPGGYTF. CDR3 in DNA: TGCACCAGCAGCCCATCAACGGACAGGCCCGGGCCTGGTGGCTACACCTTC.

The chain has TRBV3-1 (or the pseudogene TRBV3-2) and TRBJ2-1; D gene unclear. CDR1 and CDR2 (germline): LGHDT, YNNKEL (reference sequence). This CDR3 is built from 14 residues. Trimming took 0 bases from V and 7 from J, leaving 10 bases between them. The CDR3 reads CASSQDFGGNEQFF. The CDR3 DNA sequence: TGTGCCAGCAGCCAAGATTTTGGCGGAAATGAGCAGTTCTTC.

The chain uses TRBV12-3 or TRBV12-4 and TRBJ1-1; D unclear. The CDR3 has 13 residues. V lost 3 bases, J lost 0 bases, and 5 bases lay in between. The CDR3 is CASSFRVNTEAFF. The CDR3 nucleotides are TGTGCCAGCAGTTTTAGAGTGAACACTGAAGCTTTCTTT.

The rearrangement uses TRBV7-2 and TRBJ2-2; D ambiguous. Trimming cost V 5 bases and J 4 bases, with 14 bases left between them. The CDR3 sequence is 15 residues long. The germline gives CDR1 SGHTA, CDR2 FQGNSA. Here the CDR3 DNA reads TGTGCCAGCAGCCCCGCTGGAGTCGGCACCGGGGAGCTGTTTTTT. The encoded protein is CASSPAGVGTGELFF.

This sequence joins TRBV7-3 and TRBJ1-6, with 8 bases lining up with TRBD1. V lost 5 bases, J lost 8 bases, and 2 bases stayed unmatched. This CDR3 region has 13 residues. Germline CDR1 reads SGHTA; CDR2 reads FQGTGA. The CDR3 DNA is TGTGCCAGCAGCACGGACAGGGATTCACCCCTCCACTTT. Residues: CASSTDRDSPLHF.

The chain uses TRBV21-1 and TRBJ2-3; TRBD2 is the table's D call and was not checked against the DNA. TRBV21-1 has pseudogene status. The CDR3 is made up of 18 amino acids. CDR3 nucleotides: TGTGCCAGCAGCACCCCAGGTTCCTTGCGGGAGAGCACAGATACGCAGTATTTT. Amino acids: CASSTPGSLRESTDTQYF.

The chain uses TRBV29-1 and TRBJ2-1; TRBD2 matches at 14 bases. V trimming: 6 bases; J trimming: 7 bases; junction bases outside the gene matches: 5. The CDR3 is made up of 14 amino acids. Germline loops: CDR1 SQVTM, CDR2 ANQGSEA. DNA for the CDR3: TGCAGCGTCGGACTAGCGGGAGGCTATAATGAGCAGTTCTTC. Protein product: CSVGLAGGYNEQFF.

This sequence joins TRBV12-3 or TRBV12-4 and TRBJ1-5, with D tentatively TRBD1 (5 bases). The CDR3 length is 13 residues. With 3 bases removed from V and 4 bases from J, the gap between germline ends came to 7 bases. The CDR3 nucleotides read TGTGCCAGCAGTTTTACAGGTAATCAGCCCCAGCATTTT. Its protein product is CASSFTGNQPQHF.

This chain uses TRBV5-1 with TRBJ2-1; TRBD1 matches 9 bases. The CDR3 extends over 16 amino acids. After removal of 3 bases from V and 7 bases from J, the junction contained 11 bases not matched to a gene. Germline V gene sequence: CDR1 SGHRS, CDR2 YFSETQ. CDR3 protein: CASSSRPGTGLNEQFF. The CDR3 DNA sequence: TGCGCCAGCAGCTCCCGCCCCGGGACAGGGTTGAATGAGCAGTTCTTC.

This sequence joins TRBV27 and TRBJ2-7; perhaps TRBD2 as D (5 bases). The V and J ends lost 4 bases and 3 bases respectively, with 13 bases between them. This CDR3 contains 14 residues. Germline CDR1 MNHEY, CDR2 SMNVEV (reference sequence). The CDR3: CASSYKAGHYEQYF. The CDR3 DNA reads TGTGCCAGCAGTTATAAGGCGGGTCACTACGAGCAGTACTTC.

V and J are TRBV28 and TRBJ2-7; D possibly corresponds to TRBD1 (6 bases). With 5 bases removed from V and 0 bases from J, the gap between germline ends came to 14 bases. The CDR3 is 15 amino acids. The germline V gene encodes CDR1 MDHEN and CDR2 SYDVKM. CDR3 sequence (DNA): TGTGCCAGCAGTCCTGGACAGCTCCCCTCCTACGAGCAGTACTTC. Translating gives CASSPGQLPSYEQYF.

The chain has TRBV24-1 and TRBJ1-5; TRBD1 agrees at 9 bases. Germline V gene lookup returns CDR1 KGHDR and CDR2 SFDVKD. J lost 8 bases, V lost 5 bases, and 3 bases had no gene match. This CDR3 is 13 amino acids long. CDR3: CATSGQGVKPQHF. CDR3 nucleotide sequence: TGTGCCACCAGTGGACAGGGGGTCAAGCCCCAGCATTTT.

The chain uses TRBV15 and TRBJ1-3; 7 positions agree with TRBD1. V was clipped by 0 bases and J by 2 bases; unmatched bases: 1. The germline V gene has CDR1 LNHNV and CDR2 YYDKDF (reference sequence). The CDR3 contains 15 residues. CDR3 amino acids: CATSRDTGAGNTIYF. The DNA for the CDR3 is TGTGCCACCAGCAGAGACACAGGGGCTGGAAACACCATATATTTT.

This clone is a singleton in its sample. The V gene is TRBV29-1, the J gene TRBJ2-1, with TRBD2 identical over 9 bases. The CDR3 has 15 amino acids. Losses at the gene ends were 8 bases for V and 2 bases for J; bases not matched to a gene: 10. CDR1 is SQVTM and CDR2 is ANQGSEA in the germline V gene. In nucleotides, the CDR3 is TGCAGCCTCAGGGGAATAGCGGGAGCCTACAATGAGCAGTTCTTC. Its translation: CSLRGIAGAYNEQFF.

V is TRBV30 and J is TRBJ2-7; 9 bases align to TRBD2. The CDR3 spans 14 residues. J gave up 3 bases and V 0 bases, and 3 bases lay outside the gene matches. Germline V gene lookup returns CDR1 GTSNPN and CDR2 SVGIG (reference sequence). The CDR3 DNA sequence: TGTGCCTGGAGTGTGGGTAGCGGGAGCTACGAGCAGTACTTC. Its protein product is CAWSVGSGSYEQYF.

This clone occurred once. The V and J genes are TRBV4-3 and TRBJ2-3; a possible D gene is TRBD2 (5 bases). Per germline, CDR1 LGHNA and CDR2 YSLEER. V was trimmed by 3 bases and J by 2 bases, leaving 18 bases between them. CDR3 length: 17 amino acids. The CDR3, as DNA: TGCGCCAGCAGCCAGTCGACTACCCCTTTCAACACAGATACGCAGTATTTT. This codes for CASSQSTTPFNTDTQYF.

CDR3 protein: CASSQQGFFYEQYF. CDR3 in DNA: TGTGCCAGCAGCCAACAGGGCTTCTTCTACGAGCAGTACTTC. The chain uses TRBV14 and TRBJ2-7, with D perhaps matching TRBD1 (5 bases). With 2 bases removed from V and 3 bases from J, the gap between germline ends came to 11 bases. Germline CDR1 SGHDN, CDR2 FVKESK. The CDR3 contains 14 residues.

This sequence joins TRBV6-5 and TRBJ2-5, with D possibly matching TRBD2 (5 bases). V shed 6 bases and J shed 9 bases, with 17 bases lying between them. CDR3 length: 13 amino acids. Germline CDR1 is MNHEY and CDR2 is SVGAGI. The CDR3 reads CASSPAGARAQYF. The CDR3 region has the DNA TGTGCCAGCAGCCCGGCGGGCGCCCGGGCCCAGTACTTC.

V usage is TRBV7-2 and J usage is TRBJ2-3; 8 nucleotides agree with TRBD2. J lost 3 bases, V lost 1 base, and 6 bases had no gene match. Germline V gives CDR1 SGHTA, CDR2 FQGNSA. This CDR3 spans 16 amino acids. CDR3 sequence reads: CASSLDGGRSTDTQYF. The CDR3 DNA sequence: TGTGCCAGCAGCTTAGATGGCGGGAGGAGTACAGATACGCAGTATTTT.